This TCR beta chain was captured by sequencing in a study of cytomegalovirus exposure and HLA in healthy donors (dated by TCRdb to 2017 to 2019). About the study as a whole: The 500 to 800 repertoires of the first cohort and the roughly 120 validation repertoires were produced on the same platform, according to a later analysis. The study aimed to test whether cataloging public T cell receptors could reveal signatures of past pathogen exposure. Besides the first cohort of roughly 660 subjects, a separate validation cohort made up of 120 different subjects was used. To predict cytomegalovirus infection status, the study combined high-throughput TCR immunosequencing, statistical association of individual TCRs with disease status, and machine learning.

Note on this clone: This clone's antigen is unknown. The record has no base qualities; no much larger clone is one base away.

The study at large found these results: The study listed approximately 160 TCR beta chains as associated with cytomegalovirus. Across donors, most TCR sequences were observed very rarely, whereas some public TCRs were present in many individuals. A later analysis found that TCRs clustered in the first cohort also tended to co-occur in the 120 or so validation repertoires, with approximately 93% of cluster scores above 0. According to the authors, the approach could potentially be generalized to other disease states and immunological phenotypes. In vitro tests confirmed that a few of the cytomegalovirus-associated TCR beta chains recognize cytomegalovirus antigens. The validation cohort had no HLA typing available for a later analysis, so co-occurrence within that cohort was assessed over all 110 or so repertoires. The classifier was reported to diagnose cytomegalovirus status with high specificity and sensitivity in both the original cohort and the validation cohort.

Donors formed part of the validation cohort, which comprised over a hundred subjects and was distinct from the first cohort of under 800 subjects. Library preparation was by the immunoSEQ multiplex PCR assay. Per the authors' processing: A statistical classification framework was developed to diagnose cytomegalovirus status using the catalog of TCR beta chain sequences. TCRdb mirrors the immuneACCESS table, restricted to in-frame sequences. Some clones are absent from its copies; in checked studies, under half trace to an unresolved V gene, and the reason for the others is unknown. V and J calls and clone size follow that table, whereas D and trimming were derived from the DNA. The sample records about 150,000 clones, about 94% of which are singletons. Together, the top ten hold about 1.7% of the sample. CDR1 MNHEY and CDR2 SVGAGI are derived from the germline V gene. V trim: 6 bases; J trim: 1 base; unmatched bases: 3. The CDR3 holds 13 amino acids from the cysteine to the phenylalanine. Left in the record is the CDR3 DNA by itself, 39 bases read in frame from the first base.

The chain is encoded by TRBV6-5 joined to TRBJ2-7, and 7 bases in between align with TRBD1. The receptor was derived from a man aged 18 to 29 in good health and CMV-seropositive. Material for sequencing was PBMCs. The DNA sequence is TGTGCCAGCAGGGGGACAGATTCCTACGAGCAGTACTTC. It is translated as CASRGTDSYEQYF.